This note documents a single T cell receptor beta chain sequence. Its cognate antigen is unknown. Splitting the CD4+ cells yielded a CD45RA+ naive subset and a CD45RA-negative memory subset. Deep was the level at which the assay was run. Libraries were prepared by immunoSEQ multiplex PCR; TCRdb keeps only in-frame clonotypes and omits some of them. The table has about 1 million clones, around 74% seen once. The source of the sample is a study of shared clonotypes between healthy human individuals. The V gene lost 0 bases and the J gene lost 9 bases, with 12 bases spanning the gap. Per the germline V gene, CDR1 is LGHNA and CDR2 is YSLEER. The CDR3 length is 14 residues. Study observations and caveats: Shared clonotypes: about 5% naive CD4, around 3.7% naive CD8, under 2.5% memory CD4, more than 0.3% memory CD8.

V usage is TRBV4-3 and J usage is TRBJ1-3; D is uncertain. This receptor was taken from a man younger than 30 in good health. Sequencing was done on a sample of memory CD4+ T cells sorted from blood. Subset specified: CD45RA-negative fraction. For the CDR3, the DNA is TGCGCCAGCAGCCAAGAGAGTTGGCTAGGCACCATATATTTT. Its protein is CASSQESWLGTIYF.